The clone carrying this T cell receptor beta chain was counted only a few times. The antigen is undetermined. There are 16 residues in the CDR3. V dropped 6 bases and J dropped 0 bases, with 16 bases sitting between them. Germline V gene sequence: CDR1 LNHDA, CDR2 SQIVND (reference sequence). This specimen comes from a study of cytomegalovirus exposure and HLA in healthy donors. Study-level information: An early data release held tens of millions of unique TCRs from HLA-typed donors.

The study ran its PCR with 60 Vbeta and 13 Jbeta primers. Original analysis: A follow-up analysis tallied 73 million or so unique TCR beta chains, roughly 11 million shared. The protocol was immunoSEQ multiplex PCR, while the TCRdb copy is restricted to in-frame clones and leaves out a portion. V and J calls and clone size are copied from that table; D and trimming were computed from the DNA. The table has about 270,000 clones, roughly 70% seen once; the top ten hold about 2.2%. Study-level findings and limits: In a later analysis, a genetic analysis reported fewer productive-TCR N-insertions in an Asian-associated ancestry cluster than the cohort average.

This sequence was found in a female donor in good health and CMV-seronegative. Sequenced material: PBMCs. This chain connects TRBV19 to TRBJ2-3, with D perhaps matching TRBD1 (6 bases). The DNA of the CDR3 is TGTGCCAGTAGCAAATGGGGGCGCGGGAGCACAGATACGCAGTATTTT. Encoded protein: CASSKWGRGSTDTQYF.